The 2 T cell receptor beta chains in this list originate from one sample, sequenced in a study of blood T cell repertoires in COVID-19. Profiling relied on immunoSEQ multiplex PCR, and the TCRdb table lists in-frame clones only, not all of them. Seen here are 230,000 or so clones, roughly 89% observed once, and the top ten hold 3% to 4.5%. The sequenced sample was PBMCs or T cells enriched from blood (not recorded which). These receptors were taken from a woman aged 40 to 50 with acute COVID-19.

The J gene is TRBJ2-1, the V gene TRBV25-1; 9 bases match TRBD1. The ends lost 0 bases at V and 5 bases at J; junction bases unmatched: 11. CDR1 is MGHDK, CDR2 SYGVNS, per germline. The CDR3 is 18 residues long. The CDR3 bases are TGTGCCAGCAGTGAATATTTGTCGGGACAGGGATTAAACAATGAGCAGTTCTTC. The encoded protein is CASSEYLSGQGLNNEQFF.

This clone was counted a single time. V gene TRBV19 combines with J gene TRBJ2-2; a weak D match, TRBD1 (6 bases). Germline V gene data show CDR1 as LNHDA and CDR2 as SQIVND (reference sequence). Trimming stripped 5 bases from V and 5 bases from J, with 18 bases between. This CDR3 has 16 residues. In DNA, the CDR3 is TGTGCCAGTAGTGCTGGGTCAAGTCAGGGGACCGGGGAGCTGTTTTTT. It yields the protein CASSAGSSQGTGELFF.